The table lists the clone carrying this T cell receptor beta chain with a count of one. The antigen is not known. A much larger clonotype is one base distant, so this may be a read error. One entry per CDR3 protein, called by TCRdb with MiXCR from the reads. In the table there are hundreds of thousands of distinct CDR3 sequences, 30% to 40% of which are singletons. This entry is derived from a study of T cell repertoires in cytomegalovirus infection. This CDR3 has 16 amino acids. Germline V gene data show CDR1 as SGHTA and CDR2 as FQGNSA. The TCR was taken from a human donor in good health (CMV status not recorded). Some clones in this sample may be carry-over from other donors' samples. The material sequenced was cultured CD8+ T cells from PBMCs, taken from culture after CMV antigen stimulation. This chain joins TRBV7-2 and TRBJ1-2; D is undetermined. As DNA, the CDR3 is TGTGCCAGCAGCCCGAAACGTCGTTACCTTAACTATGACTACACCTTC. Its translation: CASSPKRRYLNYDYTF.